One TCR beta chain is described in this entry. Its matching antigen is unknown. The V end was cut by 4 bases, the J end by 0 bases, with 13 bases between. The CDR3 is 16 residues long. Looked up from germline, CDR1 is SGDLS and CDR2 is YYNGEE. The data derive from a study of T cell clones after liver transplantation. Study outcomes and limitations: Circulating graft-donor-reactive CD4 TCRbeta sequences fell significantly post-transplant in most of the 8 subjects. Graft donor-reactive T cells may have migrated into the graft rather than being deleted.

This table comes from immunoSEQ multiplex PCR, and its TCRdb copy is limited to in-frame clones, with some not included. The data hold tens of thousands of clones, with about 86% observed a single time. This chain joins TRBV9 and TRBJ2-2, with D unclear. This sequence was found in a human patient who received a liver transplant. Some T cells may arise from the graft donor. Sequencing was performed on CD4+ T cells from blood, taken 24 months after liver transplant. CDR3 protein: CASSTRLPTNTGELFF. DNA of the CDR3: TGTGCCAGCAGCACCCGGCTGCCTACGAACACCGGGGAGCTGTTTTTT. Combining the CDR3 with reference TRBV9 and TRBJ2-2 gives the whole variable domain DSGVTQTPKHLITATGQRVTLRCSPRSGDLSVYWYQQSLDQGLQFLIQYYNGEERAKGNILERFSAQQFPDLHSELNLSSLELGDSALYFCASSTRLPTNTGELFFGEGSRLTVL.